A selection of T cell receptor beta chains follows, all from one sample in a study of graft-versus-host responses after intestinal transplantation. Some clones are missing from TCRdb's copy, which holds only in-frame ones; the method was immunoSEQ multiplex PCR. The table records fewer than 850 clones, 70% to 90% of them present only once. The sample here was ileum tissue, taken less than 24 days after intestinal transplant. The receptors stem from a human patient who received an intestinal transplant, so some T cells may come from the graft donor. CDR3s include the opening cysteine and the closing phenylalanine or tryptophan. A D gene is named only where the DNA matches it firmly. Clone size is stated in some rows and not others, as once, few, many or a class when expanded.

j_call clone_size v_call d_call cdr3_aa cdr3_nt
TRBJ2-1 NA TRBV20-1 NA CSARERVGEFF TGCAGTGCTAGAGAGCGGGTAGGGGAGTTCTTC
TRBJ2-5 NA TRBV28 NA CASSLSGQETQYF TGTGCCAGCAGCTTGAGCGGACAAGAGACCCAGTACTTC
TRBJ2-1 NA TRBV7-9 TRBD2 CASSPHQAGGNNEQFF TGTGCCAGCAGCCCACACCAGGCGGGAGGGAACAATGAGCAGTTCTTC
TRBJ2-5 NA TRBV5-4 TRBD2 CASSLRLAGEETQYF TGTGCCAGCAGCCTACGACTAGCGGGAGAAGAGACCCAGTACTTC
TRBJ2-3 NA TRBV11-3 TRBD2 CASSIGTSGREDTQYF TGTGCCAGCAGCATCGGGACTAGCGGGAGGGAGGATACGCAGTATTTT
TRBJ2-5 once TRBV5-1 TRBD2 CASCGLAEYQETQYF TGCGCCAGTTGCGGACTAGCGGAGTACCAAGAGACCCAGTACTTC
TRBJ2-4 NA TRBV15 NA CATSNDKNIQYF TGTGCCACCAGCAATGACAAAAACATTCAGTACTTC
TRBJ2-7 NA TRBV21-1 NA CASSKELAGALGYEQYF TGTGCCAGCAGCAAAGAACTAGCGGGAGCCCTAGGGTACGAGCAGTACTTC
TRBJ2-3 NA TRBV5-1 TRBD2 CASSDLAGVADTQYF TGCGCCAGCAGCGACTTAGCGGGAGTAGCAGATACGCAGTATTTT
TRBJ2-7 once TRBV27 TRBD1 CASSLDRGDYEQYF TGTGCCAGCAGTTTAGACAGGGGGGACTACGAGCAGTACTTC
TRBJ2-3 NA TRBV7-9 TRBD1 CASSTLTTGEDTQYF TGTGCCAGCAGCACGCTAACTACAGGGGAGGATACGCAGTATTTT
TRBJ2-7 NA TRBV2 NA CASSRDNYEQYF TGTGCCAGCAGTAGGGACAACTACGAGCAGTACTTC
TRBJ1-1 few TRBV7-5 NA CASSSWTENTEAFF TGTGCCAGCAGCTCCTGGACAGAAAACACTGAAGCTTTCTTT
TRBJ2-1 NA TRBV13 TRBD1 CASSILQGLSYNEQFF TGTGCCAGCAGCATCCTACAGGGGCTCTCCTACAATGAGCAGTTCTTC
TRBJ2-7 NA TRBV5-4 TRBD2 CASSTLAGVSYEQYF TGTGCCAGCAGCACGTTAGCGGGAGTGTCCTACGAGCAGTACTTC
TRBJ2-1 NA TRBV27 NA CASSSLYGTLNEQFF TGTGCCAGCAGTTCTTTGTACGGTACCCTAAATGAGCAGTTCTTC
TRBJ2-1 NA TRBV6-5 TRBD1 CASSTGTGEDNEQFF TGTGCCAGCAGTACGGGGACAGGGGAGGACAATGAGCAGTTCTTC
TRBJ1-4 NA TRBV30 NA CAWGRAANEKLFF TGTGCCTGGGGGAGGGCGGCTAATGAAAAACTGTTTTTT
TRBJ2-1 NA TRBV7-4 NA CASRNTPGFDEQFF TGTGCCAGCAGGAATACTCCAGGGTTTGATGAGCAGTTCTTC
TRBJ1-1 NA TRBV18 NA CASSEVMRHFVDTEAFF TGTGCCAGCTCTGAAGTTATGCGACACTTTGTCGACACTGAAGCCTTCTTT
TRBJ2-2 NA TRBV6-5 NA CASSRGALGELFF TGTGCCAGCAGTCGGGGGGCTCTCGGGGAGCTGTTTTTT
TRBJ2-7 NA TRBV5-1 TRBD2 CASSWTSGSSYEQYF TGCGCCAGCAGCTGGACTAGCGGGAGCTCCTACGAGCAGTACTTC
TRBJ2-6 once TRBV6-9 NA CASSRNCLRQSRANVLTF TGTGCCAGCAGTCGTAATTGCTTACGACAAAGTCGGGCCAACGTCCTGACTTTC
TRBJ1-2 once TRBV15 NA CATSRGGTPYLGYTF TGTGCCACCAGCAGAGGGGGCACCCCGTACCTTGGCTACACCTTC
TRBJ1-5 NA TRBV2 TRBD1 CASSAGQGGQPQHF TGTGCCAGCAGTGCGGGACAGGGAGGTCAGCCCCAGCATTTT
TRBJ1-2 NA TRBV21-1 NA CASSFNLATETYGYTF TGTGCCAGCAGTTTCAATCTAGCTACAGAGACCTATGGCTACACCTTC
TRBJ2-7 NA TRBV11-1 TRBD2 CASSPRLAGAYEQYF TGTGCCAGCAGCCCACGACTAGCGGGAGCCTACGAGCAGTACTTC
TRBJ2-6 few TRBV4-3 NA CASSDTTSQSRANVLTF TGCGCCAGCAGCGATACTACGTCACAAAGTCGGGCCAACGTCCTGACTTTC
TRBJ1-5 NA TRBV7-3 TRBD1 CASSLKSGQVSYSNQPQHF TGTGCCAGCAGCTTAAAATCGGGACAGGTATCTTATAGCAATCAGCCCCAGCATTTT
TRBJ2-1 NA TRBV5-1 TRBD2 CASSLRSGRPGNEQFF TGCGCCAGCAGCCTCCGAAGCGGGAGACCTGGGAATGAGCAGTTCTTC
TRBJ2-1 NA TRBV7-6 NA CASSLGGPYNEQFF TGTGCCAGCAGCTTAGGGGGACCGTACAATGAGCAGTTCTTC
TRBJ2-5 NA TRBV28 NA CASSLSGQETQYF TGTGCCAGCAGCTTGAGCGGGCAAGAGACCCAGTACTTC
TRBJ2-5 NA TRBV19 NA CASSIAVTGETQYF TGTGCCAGTAGTATAGCGGTGACAGGAGAGACCCAGTACTTC
TRBJ2-3 NA TRBV7-2 NA CASRPFPVDTQYF TGTGCCAGCAGACCTTTCCCTGTTGATACGCAGTATTTT
TRBJ2-3 NA TRBV11-2 NA CASSLGGDRSTDTQYF TGTGCCAGCAGCTTAGGGGGGGATCGGAGCACAGATACGCAGTATTTT
TRBJ1-1 NA TRBV6-1 NA CASSETGIGTEAFF TGTGCCAGCAGTGAAACAGGGATAGGGACTGAAGCTTTCTTT
TRBJ2-3 NA TRBV28 NA CASSLGDTQYF TGTGCCAGCAGCCTCGGGGATACGCAGTATTTT
TRBJ1-2 NA TRBV5-7 NA CASSLGSYPGYTF TGTGCCAGCAGCTTGGGGTCGTACCCCGGCTACACCTTC